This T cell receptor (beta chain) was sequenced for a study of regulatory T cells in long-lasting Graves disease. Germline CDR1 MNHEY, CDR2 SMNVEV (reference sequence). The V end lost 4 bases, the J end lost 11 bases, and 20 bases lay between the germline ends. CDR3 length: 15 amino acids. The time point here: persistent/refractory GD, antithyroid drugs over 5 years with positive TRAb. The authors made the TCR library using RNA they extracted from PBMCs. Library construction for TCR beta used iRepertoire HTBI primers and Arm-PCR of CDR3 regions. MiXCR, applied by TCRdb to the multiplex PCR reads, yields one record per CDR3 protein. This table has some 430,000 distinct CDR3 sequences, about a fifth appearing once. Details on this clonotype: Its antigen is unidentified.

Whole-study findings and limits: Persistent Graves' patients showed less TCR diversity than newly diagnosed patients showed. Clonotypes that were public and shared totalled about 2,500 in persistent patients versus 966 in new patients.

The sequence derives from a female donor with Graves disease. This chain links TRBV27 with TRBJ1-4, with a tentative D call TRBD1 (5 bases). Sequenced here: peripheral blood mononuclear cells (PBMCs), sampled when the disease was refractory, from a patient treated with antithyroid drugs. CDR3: CASSSPGRGLGKLFF. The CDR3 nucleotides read TGTGCCAGCAGTTCTCCCGGGAGGGGCCTTGGGAAACTGTTTTTT.